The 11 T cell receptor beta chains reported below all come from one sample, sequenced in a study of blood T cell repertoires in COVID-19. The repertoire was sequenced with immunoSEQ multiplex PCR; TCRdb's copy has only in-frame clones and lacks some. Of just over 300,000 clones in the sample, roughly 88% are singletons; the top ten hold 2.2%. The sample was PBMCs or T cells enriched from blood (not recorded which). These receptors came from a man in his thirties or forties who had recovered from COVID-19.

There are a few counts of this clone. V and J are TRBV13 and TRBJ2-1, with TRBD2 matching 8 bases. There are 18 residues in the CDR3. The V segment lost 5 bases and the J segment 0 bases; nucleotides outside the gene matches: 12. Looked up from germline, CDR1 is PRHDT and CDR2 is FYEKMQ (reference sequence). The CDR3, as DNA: TGTGCCAGCAGCCTAACGGGGGGGGCTCCCAGCTCCTACAATGAGCAGTTCTTC. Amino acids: CASSLTGGAPSSYNEQFF.

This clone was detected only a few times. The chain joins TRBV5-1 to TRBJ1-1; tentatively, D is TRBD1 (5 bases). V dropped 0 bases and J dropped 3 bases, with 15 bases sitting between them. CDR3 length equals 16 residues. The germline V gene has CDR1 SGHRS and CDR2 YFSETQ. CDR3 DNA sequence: TGCGCCAGCAGCTTGGAGGCCAGGGCTTGGGACACTGAAGCTTTCTTT. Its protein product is CASSLEARAWDTEAFF.

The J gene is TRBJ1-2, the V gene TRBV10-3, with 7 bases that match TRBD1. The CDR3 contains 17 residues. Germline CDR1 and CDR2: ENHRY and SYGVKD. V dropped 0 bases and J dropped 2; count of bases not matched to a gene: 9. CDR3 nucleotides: TGTGCCATCAGTGAGTCGGGTTTTGCGGGACAGAACTATGGCTACACCTTC. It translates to CAISESGFAGQNYGYTF.

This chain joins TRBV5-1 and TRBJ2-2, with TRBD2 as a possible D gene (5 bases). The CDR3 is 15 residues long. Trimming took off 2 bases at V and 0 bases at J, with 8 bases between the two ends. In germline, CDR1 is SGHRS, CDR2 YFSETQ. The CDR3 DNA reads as TGCGCCAGCAGCTTTTCCGGGGCGAACACCGGGGAGCTGTTTTTT. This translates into CASSFSGANTGELFF.

The CDR3 bases are TGTGCCAGTAGTTCCTCAGGGGGCGTTGCCCGCTATGGCTACACCTTC. Protein: CASSSSGGVARYGYTF. This sequence joins TRBV19 and TRBJ1-2, with 8 bases fitting TRBD1. Losses at the gene ends were 5 bases for V and 4 bases for J; bases not matched to a gene: 12. Germline V lookup: CDR1 LNHDA, CDR2 SQIVND (reference sequence). The CDR3 extends over 16 amino acids.

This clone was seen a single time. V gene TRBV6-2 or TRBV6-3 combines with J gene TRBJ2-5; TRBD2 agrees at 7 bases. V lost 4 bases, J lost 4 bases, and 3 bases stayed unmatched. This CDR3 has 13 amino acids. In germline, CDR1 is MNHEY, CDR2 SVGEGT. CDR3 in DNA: TGTGCCAGCAGTTGGCCGGGGGGAGAGACCCAGTACTTC. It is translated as CASSWPGGETQYF.

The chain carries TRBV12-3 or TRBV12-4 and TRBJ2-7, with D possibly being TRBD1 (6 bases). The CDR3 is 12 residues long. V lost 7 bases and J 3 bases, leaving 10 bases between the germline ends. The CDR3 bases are TGTGCCAGCACCCTAGGGGGCTACGAGCAGTACTTC. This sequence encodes CASTLGGYEQYF.

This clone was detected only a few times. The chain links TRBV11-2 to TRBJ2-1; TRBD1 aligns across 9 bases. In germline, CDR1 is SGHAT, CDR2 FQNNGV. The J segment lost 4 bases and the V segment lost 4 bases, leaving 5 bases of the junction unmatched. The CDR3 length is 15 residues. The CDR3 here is CASSSTGGVYNEQFF. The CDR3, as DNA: TGTGCCAGCAGCTCGACAGGGGGGGTATACAATGAGCAGTTCTTC.

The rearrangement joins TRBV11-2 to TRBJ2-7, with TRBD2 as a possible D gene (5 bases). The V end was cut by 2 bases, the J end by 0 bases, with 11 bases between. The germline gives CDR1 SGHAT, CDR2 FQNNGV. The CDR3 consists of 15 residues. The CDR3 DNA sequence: TGTGCCAGCAGCTTAACCGGGGTTCCCTCCTACGAGCAGTACTTC. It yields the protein CASSLTGVPSYEQYF. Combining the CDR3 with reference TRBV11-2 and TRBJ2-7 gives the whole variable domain EAGVAQSPRYKIIEKRQSVAFWCNPISGHATLYWYQQILGQGPKLLIQFQNNGVVDDSQLPKDRFSAERLKGVDSTLKIQPAKLEDSAVYLCASSLTGVPSYEQYFGPGTRLTVT.

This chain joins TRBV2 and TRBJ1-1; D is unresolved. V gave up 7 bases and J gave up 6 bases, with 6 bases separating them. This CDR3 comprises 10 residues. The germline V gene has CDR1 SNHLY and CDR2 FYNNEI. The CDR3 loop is CASMGPEAFF. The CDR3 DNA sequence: TGTGCCAGCATGGGCCCTGAAGCTTTCTTT.

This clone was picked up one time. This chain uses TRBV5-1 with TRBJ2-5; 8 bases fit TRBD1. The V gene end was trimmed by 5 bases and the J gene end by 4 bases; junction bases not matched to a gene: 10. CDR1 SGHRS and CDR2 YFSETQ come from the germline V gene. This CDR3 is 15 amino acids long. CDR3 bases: TGCGCCAGCAGTTCTCGCCGGACAGGGAGAGAGACCCAGTACTTC. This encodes CASSSRRTGRETQYF.